This is a list of T cell receptor beta chains from one sample in a study of T cell repertoires in cytomegalovirus infection. TCRdb re-analysed the reads in MiXCR, keeping a single row per CDR3 protein. Of 150,000 to 200,000 distinct CDR3 sequences listed, about a sixth are singletons. The sequenced sample was CD8+ T cells from PBMCs. These receptors were taken from a human donor in good health (CMV status not recorded). Some clones in this sample may be carry-over from other donors' samples. CDR3s include the opening cysteine and the closing phenylalanine or tryptophan. A D gene is named only where the DNA matches it firmly. Not all rows give a size; the values are once, few, many and, for expanded clones, a class.

j_gene,d_gene,v_gene,abundance,CDR3nt,CDR3aa
TRBJ1-1,NA,TRBV4-1,NA,TGCGCCAGCAGCCAAGAGGGGGGGCTGAACACTGAAGCTTTCTTT,CASSQEGGLNTEAFF
TRBJ1-1,NA,TRBV7-6,NA,TGTGCCAGCTCCTTTGACCCTGAAGCTTTCTTT,CASSFDPEAFF
TRBJ2-1,NA,TRBV4-2,NA,TGTGCCAGCAGCCCAGAGACCTACCCGGAAGCCTACAATGAGCAGTTCTTC,CASSPETYPEAYNEQFF
TRBJ2-1,NA,TRBV12-3/TRBV12-4,NA,TGTGCCAGCAGGCCCGGGACTTCCTACAATGAGCAGTTCTTC,CASRPGTSYNEQFF
TRBJ1-2,NA,TRBV9,NA,TGTGCCAGCAGCGTCAGCGGCGGGACCTATGGCTACACCTTC,CASSVSGGTYGYTF
TRBJ2-1,NA,TRBV7-2,few,TGTGCCAGCAGCTTAGTTGAGACCTACGGCTACAATGAGCAGTTCTTC,CASSLVETYGYNEQFF
TRBJ2-1,TRBD2,TRBV12-3/TRBV12-4,NA,TGTGCCAGCGGGACTAGCGGATACAATGAGCAGTTCTTC,CASGTSGYNEQFF
TRBJ1-1,NA,TRBV7-2,many,TGTGCCAGCAGCTTAGAAGGATCCCCGAGGGACACTGAAGCTTTCTTT,CASSLEGSPRDTEAFF
TRBJ2-5,NA,TRBV25-1,many,TGTGCCAGCAGTGTCTGGGGGGAGACCCAGTACTTC,CASSVWGETQYF
TRBJ2-7,NA,TRBV20-1,few,TGCAGTGCTAGATCCGCCCGATCCGCTCTTTACGAGCAGTACTTC,CSARSARSALYEQYF
TRBJ1-5,NA,TRBV7-9,few,TGTGCCAGCAGCCCGTCCGGGGGATATAGCAATCAGCCCCAGCATTTT,CASSPSGGYSNQPQHF
TRBJ1-1,TRBD1,TRBV6-2/TRBV6-3,NA,TGTGCCAGCAGTTATCCGGGACAGTTCACTGAAGCTTTCTTT,CASSYPGQFTEAFF
TRBJ2-7,NA,TRBV7-9,few,TGTGCCAGCAGCGGTAGACAACGCTACGAGCAGTACTTC,CASSGRQRYEQYF
TRBJ1-6,NA,TRBV4-2,few,TGTGCCAGCAGCATGGGACCCTCCTCGACAAGCTCCTATAATTCACCCCTCCACTTT,CASSMGPSSTSSYNSPLHF
TRBJ2-2,TRBD1,TRBV28,NA,TGTGCCAGCAGAGAGACAGGGGGCACCGGGGAGCTGTTTTTT,CASRETGGTGELFF
TRBJ2-1,NA,TRBV29-1,NA,TGCAGCGTTGAAGGACGCACGTATGAGCAGTTCTTC,CSVEGRTYEQFF
TRBJ2-1,NA,TRBV4-1,few,TGCGCCAGCAGCCAATCAGCGAATGAGCAGTTCTTC,CASSQSANEQFF
TRBJ2-1,TRBD2,TRBV12-3/TRBV12-4,few,TGTGCCAGCAGTTTAAGCGGGGGGACCAATGAGCAGTTCTTC,CASSLSGGTNEQFF
TRBJ1-1,NA,TRBV7-6,NA,TGTGCCAGCAGCTTAGGTCAAGCTGGGTACACTGAAGCTTTCTTT,CASSLGQAGYTEAFF
TRBJ2-7,TRBD1,TRBV4-1,few,TGCGCCAGCAGCCAAGGACCGGACAGGTCGACCTACGAGCAGTACTTC,CASSQGPDRSTYEQYF
TRBJ2-5,TRBD1,TRBV4-1,few,TGCGCCAGCAGCCAATACCCCACCGACAGGGTTGGGGAGACCCAGTACTTC,CASSQYPTDRVGETQYF
TRBJ2-1,NA,TRBV11-2,few,TGTGCCAGCAGCTTAGCAGACTCCTCCTACAATGAGCAGTTCTTC,CASSLADSSYNEQFF
TRBJ2-7,TRBD1,TRBV4-3,few,TGCGCCAGCAGCCAAGATTGGCAGGGGGCGTACGAGCAGTACTTC,CASSQDWQGAYEQYF
TRBJ1-5,NA,TRBV7-9,few,TGTGCCAGCAGCTTATCGTCCGAGGGAAGTGGGCAGCCCCAGCATTTT,CASSLSSEGSGQPQHF
TRBJ1-2,NA,TRBV27,NA,TGTGCCAGCAGTTTATACCGGGAAGCGGAGAATTTCTATGGCTACACCTTC,CASSLYREAENFYGYTF
TRBJ1-1,NA,TRBV6-2/TRBV6-3,few,TGTGCCAGCAGTTACGGCCGGGGCATCACTGAAGCTTTCTTT,CASSYGRGITEAFF
TRBJ1-3,NA,TRBV7-9,NA,TGTGCCAGCAGCAGCACCGGGAGATCTGGAAACACCATATATTTT,CASSSTGRSGNTIYF
TRBJ1-1,NA,TRBV7-6,few,TGTGCCAGCAACCCGCCGGACCGCGTGAACACTGAAGCTTTCTTT,CASNPPDRVNTEAFF
TRBJ2-1,TRBD1,TRBV7-9,NA,TGTGCCAGCAGCCCGACGACTGGAGGACAGGGTGTGTCTGAGCAGTTCTTC,CASSPTTGGQGVSEQFF
TRBJ2-1,NA,TRBV20-1,few,TGCAGTGCTTGCAACAGGGACCTCCCCTACAATGAGCAGTTCTTC,CSACNRDLPYNEQFF
TRBJ1-2,TRBD1,TRBV28,NA,TGTGCCAGCAGTTTCGGACAGGGGGCTAATGGCTACACCTTC,CASSFGQGANGYTF
TRBJ2-7,NA,TRBV27,few,TGTGCCATCTTACGTCGAGAGGGCAACTCCTACGAGCAGTACTTC,CAILRREGNSYEQYF
TRBJ1-1,NA,TRBV28,few,TGTGCCAGCAGACCCCTAGGCGGCGGCCCCCCGGCTGAAGCTTTCTTT,CASRPLGGGPPAEAFF
TRBJ2-5,TRBD2,TRBV7-9,NA,TGTGCCAGCAGCTTAAGGACGGTGATAGCGGGGGGAATCCAAGAGACCCAGTACTTC,CASSLRTVIAGGIQETQYF
TRBJ2-1,TRBD2,TRBV10-3,NA,TGTGCCATCAGTGAACCCGGGACTACCTACAATGAGCAGTTCTTC,CAISEPGTTYNEQFF